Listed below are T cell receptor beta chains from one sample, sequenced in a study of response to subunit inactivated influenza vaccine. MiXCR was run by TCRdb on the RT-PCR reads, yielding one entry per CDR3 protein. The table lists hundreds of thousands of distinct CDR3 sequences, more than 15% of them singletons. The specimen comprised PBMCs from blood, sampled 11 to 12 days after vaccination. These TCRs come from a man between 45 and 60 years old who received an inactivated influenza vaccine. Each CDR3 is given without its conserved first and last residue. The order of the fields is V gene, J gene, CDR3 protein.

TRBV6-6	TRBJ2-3	ASSYTGADTQY
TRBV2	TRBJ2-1	ASKRVEGFNEQF
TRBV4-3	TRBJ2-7	ASSQAAGLKQY
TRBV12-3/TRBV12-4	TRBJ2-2	ASSIQGGSTGELF
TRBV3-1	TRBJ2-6	ASSQEGSRVSGANVLT
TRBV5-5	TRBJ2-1	ASDDREKF
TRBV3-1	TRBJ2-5	ASSGAFAETQY
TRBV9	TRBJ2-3	ASSVGGSGITDTQY
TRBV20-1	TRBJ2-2	SATRTGELF
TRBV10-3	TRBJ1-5	AISEAPGGHNQPQH